This T cell receptor (beta chain) stems from a study of shared clonotypes between healthy human individuals. For the study at large: A couple of female and a few male donors aged 18 to 49 were enrolled. Researchers assigned three CD4 naive, three CD4 memory, two CD8 naive and one CD8 memory plate to each donor. General study results and limits: A reduction in generation probabilities was seen for non-shared clonotypes relative to those shared by all four donors.

The germline gives CDR1 ENHRY, CDR2 SYGVKD. The CDR3 has 14 residues. V trimming: 6 bases; J trimming: 3 bases; junction bases outside the gene matches: 3. It was across several immunoSEQ plates that each subset's genomic DNA was evenly split. Profiling relied on immunoSEQ multiplex PCR, and the TCRdb table lists in-frame clones only, not all of them. The sample lists approximately 350,000 clones; approximately 97% were seen once. Remarks on this clone: Its antigen is currently unknown.

The chain has TRBV10-3 and TRBJ1-4, with 8 bases that match TRBD1. Sequencing used memory CD8+ T cells sorted from blood. Subset of the sample: CD45RO+ cells pooled with CCR7-negative TemRA cells. This receptor was taken from a man between 25 and 39 years old in good health. CDR3 region: CAISDRGANEKLFF. CDR3 DNA sequence: TGTGCCATCAGCGACAGGGGTGCTAATGAAAAACTGTTTTTT.